This T cell receptor beta chain was found in a study of cytomegalovirus exposure and HLA in healthy donors. About the study: Drawn from HLA-typed donors, about 85 million unique TCRs were held in an early data release.

Study-wide findings and caveats: Researchers reported in a later analysis that a missense DCLRE1C variant was tied to TCR beta V- and J-gene trimming. Association with HLA alleles at 0.05 false discovery rate was found for 16,951 TCR beta sequences in a later analysis. A later analysis found most CMV-associated TCR beta chains apparently HLA-restricted.

The PCR was carried out with 60 Vbeta primers and 13 Jbeta primers. TCRdb's table, derived via immunoSEQ multiplex PCR, lists solely in-frame clones and lacks some. The repertoire holds around 140,000 clones, 65% to 85% seen once, with less than 3% in the top ten. The CDR3 is 15 residues long. Germline CDR1 is MNHEY and CDR2 is SVGAGI. Trimming cost V 6 bases and J 8 bases; bases outside gene matches: 13. Concerning this clone itself: Its antigen is not known.

Sequencing was carried out using PBMCs. This clonotype was obtained from a male donor in good health and CMV-seronegative. The chain links TRBV6-5 to TRBJ1-2, with 9 bases fitting TRBD1. The CDR3 here is CASRPTGTGLYGYTF. The CDR3 DNA reads TGTGCCAGCAGGCCAACCGGGACAGGGCTTTACGGCTACACCTTC.